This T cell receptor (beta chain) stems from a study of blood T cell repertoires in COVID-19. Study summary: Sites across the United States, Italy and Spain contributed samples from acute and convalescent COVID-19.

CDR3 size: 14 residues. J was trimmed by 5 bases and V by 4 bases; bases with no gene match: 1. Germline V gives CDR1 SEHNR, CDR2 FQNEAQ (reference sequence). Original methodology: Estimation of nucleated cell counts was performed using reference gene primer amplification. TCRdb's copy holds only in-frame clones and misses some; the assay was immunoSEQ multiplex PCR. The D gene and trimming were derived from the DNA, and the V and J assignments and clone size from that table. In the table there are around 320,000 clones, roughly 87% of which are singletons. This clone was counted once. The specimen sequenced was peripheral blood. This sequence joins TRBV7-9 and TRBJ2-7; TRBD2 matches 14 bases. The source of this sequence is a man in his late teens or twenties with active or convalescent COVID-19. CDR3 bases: TGTGCCAGCAGCTCGGGACTAGCGGGAGACGAGCAGTACTTC. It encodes CASSSGLAGDEQYF.